This T cell receptor beta chain was sequenced for a study of T cell clonality in common variable immunodeficiency. Overall study results and limits: What drives increased CVID clonality needs T cell subpopulation sequencing. Compared with healthy controls, CVID subjects showed increased TCRbeta clonality, mostly in about a third.

Both groups were predominantly of Caucasian heritage. Each donor provided about 4.5 to 9 ml of heparinized whole blood. In this sample, this clone turned up many times. Its cognate antigen is unknown. The junction differs from germline at one of its ends, possibly a read error. The CDR3 extends 3 residues past the end of the read, so its final part is completed from the germline J gene. Data came from immunoSEQ multiplex PCR; TCRdb stores just in-frame clones and leaves some out. The repertoire yields about 52,000 clones, none seen only once; the top ten contain 1.8%. The CDR3 has 14 residues. Germline V gene data show CDR1 as LGHNA and CDR2 as YNFKEQ.

The chain recombines TRBV4-2 with TRBJ2-3; unclear D gene. The receptor comes from a person aged 18-69 years in good health. Sequencing was carried out using peripheral blood mononuclear cells. This CDR3 reads CASSQDIALGTQYF. The CDR3 DNA, read in part, is TGCGCCAGCAGCCAAGATATAGCCCTGGGTACG.